A selection of T cell receptor beta chains follows, all from one sample in a study of CD8 T cells in Susac syndrome. TCRdb ran MiXCR on the immunoSEQ multiplex PCR reads and lists one entry per CDR3 protein. The sample holds approximately 120,000 distinct CDR3 sequences, approximately 96% seen once. Sequenced: CD4+ T cells from PBMCs. These receptors originate from a human donor in good health. The CDR3 runs from the conserved cysteine through the conserved F or W. D genes are given only for firm matches.

>TRBV20-1|TRBJ1-3|-
CSASGDGNTIYF
TGCAGTGCTAGTGGGGACGGAAACACCATATATTTT
>TRBV7-9|TRBJ1-6|-
CASSLTGDSPLHF
TGTGCCAGCAGCTTGACAGGAGATTCACCCCTCCACTTT
>TRBV4-1|TRBJ1-4|TRBD1
CASSLRQGSEKLFF
TGCGCCAGCAGCCTCCGACAGGGGAGTGAAAAACTGTTTTTT
>TRBV4-2|TRBJ2-2|TRBD2
CASRANELAGGLTGELFF
TGTGCCAGCAGAGCCAACGAACTAGCGGGAGGTCTAACCGGGGAGCTGTTTTTT
>TRBV4-3|TRBJ2-2|-
CASSLDWNTGELFF
TGCGCCAGCAGCCTGGACTGGAACACCGGGGAGCTGTTTTTT
>TRBV13|TRBJ2-3|-
CASSFLADTQYF
TGTGCCAGCAGCTTCCTCGCCGATACGCAGTATTTT
>TRBV27|TRBJ2-3|-
CASAGRRGPGAQYF
TGTGCCAGCGCAGGGAGGCGGGGCCCGGGGGCGCAGTATTTT
>TRBV7-9|TRBJ1-1|TRBD1
CASSFQGALNTEAFF
TGTGCCAGCAGCTTCCAGGGGGCCTTGAACACTGAAGCTTTCTTT
>TRBV12-3/TRBV12-4|TRBJ2-3|-
CASSPRLGGDVDTQYF
TGTGCCAGCAGTCCTCGGTTAGGGGGGGACGTGGATACGCAGTATTTT
>TRBV3-1|TRBJ2-7|TRBD2
CASSQSGGAIEQYF
TGTGCCAGCAGCCAGTCCGGGGGGGCCATCGAGCAGTACTTC
>TRBV3-1|TRBJ2-7|-
CASSRDWTYEQYF
TGTGCCAGCAGCCGAGACTGGACCTACGAGCAGTACTTC
>TRBV7-6|TRBJ2-7|TRBD1
CASSQPGQGTYEQYF
TGTGCCAGCAGCCAACCGGGACAGGGAACCTACGAGCAGTACTTC
>TRBV30|TRBJ1-6|-
CAWHGDGGPNSPLHF
TGTGCCTGGCACGGGGACGGGGGCCCGAATTCACCCCTCCACTTT
>TRBV19|TRBJ2-3|TRBD2
CASSRTSTSPTDTQYF
TGTGCCAGTAGTCGGACTAGCACTTCCCCCACAGATACGCAGTATTTT
>TRBV7-2|TRBJ2-2|-
CASSLLRPDNTGELFF
TGTGCCAGCAGCTTACTGAGGCCCGACAACACCGGGGAGCTGTTTTTT
>TRBV7-9|TRBJ1-4|-
CASSRVRSTNEKLFF
TGTGCCAGCAGCCGTGTAAGGTCAACTAATGAAAAACTGTTTTTT
>TRBV5-1|TRBJ2-5|-
CASSLLVRTGGETQYF
TGCGCCAGCAGCTTGCTCGTAAGGACAGGAGGGGAGACCCAGTACTTC